This T cell receptor beta chain was sequenced in a study of T cell clones after liver transplantation. Clones were sequenced by immunoSEQ multiplex PCR, and TCRdb holds only the in-frame ones, with some missing. There are some 120,000 clones in the sample; about nine tenths occur only once, and around 0.86% lies in the top ten. CD3+CD4+ and CD3+CD8+ cells were FACS-sorted from thawed unstimulated PBMCs. Sequenced material: CD4+ T cells from blood, taken 12 months after liver transplant. The sequence was collected from a human patient who received a liver transplant. Some T cells may be the graft donor's.

CDR3 DNA: TGCAGCGTTCGGGGGGGGGCCCCGGCCGCAGATACGCAGTATTTT. Its translation is CSVRGGAPAADTQYF. The chain uses TRBV29-1 and TRBJ2-3; 8 bases line up with TRBD2. The germline CDR1 and CDR2 sequences are SQVTM and ANQGSEA. V was clipped by 5 bases and J by 4 bases; unmatched bases: 11. The CDR3 consists of 15 residues.